This is a list of T cell receptor beta chains from one sample in a study of control samples from healthy donors and cancer patients. Generated by immunoSEQ multiplex PCR, the TCRdb table keeps only in-frame clones and is missing some. The sample contains 75,000 to 90,000 clones, more than 75% of which appear only once. Sequences were obtained from blood. The source is a middle-aged woman in good health. CDR3s include the opening cysteine and the closing phenylalanine or tryptophan. A D gene is named only where the DNA matches it firmly. Clone size is given for some rows only: seen once, a few or many times, or a class if the clone is expanded.

TRBJ1-2 | TRBV10-3 | - | - | CAISDRGGGYGYTF | TGTGCCATCAGTGATCGGGGGGGAGGCTATGGCTACACCTTC
TRBJ1-1 | TRBV3-1/TRBV3-2 | - | few | CASSRPGETEAFF | TGTGCCAGCAGCCGCCCCGGGGAAACTGAAGCTTTCTTT
TRBJ2-7 | TRBV6-2/TRBV6-3 | - | - | CASSLAGYEQYF | TGTGCCAGCAGTCTGGCTGGCTACGAGCAGTACTTC
TRBJ1-2 | TRBV5-5 | - | - | CASSLAGGLNYGYTF | TGTGCCAGCAGCTTGGCTGGGGGGCTTAACTATGGCTACACCTTC
TRBJ1-5 | TRBV7-2 | - | - | CASSLEGGRQPQHF | TGTGCCAGCAGCTTAGAGGGGGGGCGTCAGCCCCAGCATTTT
TRBJ1-2 | TRBV12-3/TRBV12-4 | - | - | CASREGPNYGYTF | TGTGCCAGCAGAGAGGGTCCTAACTATGGCTACACCTTC
TRBJ1-2 | TRBV5-1 | - | - | CARKRHNGMDSPYGYTF | TGCGCCCGAAAACGACACAATGGGATGGACAGCCCTTATGGCTACACCTTC
TRBJ1-1 | TRBV18 | - | - | CASSGLSGGEAFF | TGTGCCAGCTCGGGCTTGTCCGGGGGTGAAGCTTTCTTT
TRBJ1-1 | TRBV30 | - | - | CAWSGEGNTEAFF | TGTGCCTGGAGTGGGGAGGGGAACACTGAAGCTTTCTTT
TRBJ2-7 | TRBV27 | TRBD1 | - | CASSRQGAREQYF | TGTGCCAGCAGTCGACAGGGGGCAAGGGAGCAGTACTTC
TRBJ1-3 | TRBV6-1 | - | - | CASSESLDPDGNTIYF | TGTGCCAGCAGTGAATCCCTGGATCCGGATGGAAACACCATATATTTT
TRBJ1-5 | TRBV30 | - | - | CAWSVRGDQPQHF | TGTGCCTGGAGTGTACGAGGGGATCAGCCCCAGCATTTT
TRBJ2-7 | TRBV19 | TRBD2 | - | CASSTGTSGRLVHEQYF | TGTGCCAGTAGTACCGGGACTAGCGGGAGATTAGTCCACGAGCAGTACTTC
TRBJ2-3 | TRBV6-2/TRBV6-3 | - | - | CASSTPGAGTDTQYF | TGTGCCAGCAGTACCCCCGGGGCTGGCACAGATACGCAGTATTTT
TRBJ1-2 | TRBV6-5 | - | - | CASRVGNQYGYTF | TGTGCCAGCAGAGTGGGAAATCAATATGGCTACACCTTC
TRBJ1-2 | TRBV5-4 | TRBD1 | - | CASSLEEGQTYTF | TGTGCCAGCAGCTTGGAAGAGGGACAGACCTACACCTTC
TRBJ2-5 | TRBV29-1 | TRBD1 | - | CSVSGTAVRETQYF | TGCAGCGTATCCGGGACAGCTGTTCGAGAGACCCAGTACTTC
TRBJ2-7 | TRBV7-2 | TRBD2 | - | CASSVSFRDYSYEQYF | TGTGCCAGCAGCGTCAGCTTCCGGGACTACTCCTACGAGCAGTACTTC
TRBJ1-6 | TRBV2 | - | - | CASSETGKVVRPLHF | TGTGCCAGCAGTGAAACAGGGAAGGTAGTCAGACCCCTCCACTTT
TRBJ2-3 | TRBV27 | TRBD1 | once | CASRPDRVPGDTQYF | TGTGCCAGCCGACCTGACAGGGTGCCCGGAGATACGCAGTATTTT
TRBJ1-4 | TRBV9 | TRBD1 | - | CASSGRGGAANEKLFF | TGTGCCAGCAGCGGCCGAGGGGGCGCAGCTAATGAAAAACTGTTTTTT
TRBJ1-5 | TRBV12-5 | - | once | CASVLYSNQPQHF | TGTGCTAGTGTCCTCTATAGCAATCAGCCCCAGCATTTT
TRBJ1-6 | TRBV30 | - | - | CAWSVTVSNSPLHF | TGTGCCTGGAGTGTAACGGTGTCGAATTCACCCCTCCACTTT
TRBJ2-7 | TRBV18 | - | few | CASSLQTGAQDEQYF | TGTGCCAGCTCCCTCCAGACGGGGGCGCAGGACGAGCAGTACTTC
TRBJ1-3 | TRBV2 | - | - | CASSEASGAGNTIYF | TGTGCCAGCAGTGAAGCTTCAGGGGCTGGAAACACCATATATTTT
TRBJ2-1 | TRBV7-2 | - | - | CASLKPGQILNEQFF | TGTGCCAGCTTAAAACCGGGACAAATCCTCAATGAGCAGTTCTTC
TRBJ2-7 | TRBV5-4 | - | - | CASSLVAGSDEQYF | TGTGCCAGCAGCTTGGTGGCAGGGTCCGACGAGCAGTACTTC
TRBJ2-2 | TRBV9 | TRBD1 | - | CASSVTGTGGPGELFF | TGTGCCAGCAGCGTCACCGGGACAGGGGGTCCCGGGGAGCTGTTTTTT
TRBJ2-7 | TRBV5-1 | TRBD2 | - | CASSKRTSGGDEQYF | TGCGCCAGCAGCAAGCGGACTAGCGGGGGGGACGAGCAGTACTTC
TRBJ2-1 | TRBV29-1 | - | - | CSVDGNYNEQFF | TGCAGCGTTGACGGAAATTACAATGAGCAGTTCTTC
TRBJ1-2 | TRBV19 | TRBD1 | - | CASSPGQEIYGYTF | TGTGCCAGTAGTCCGGGACAGGAAATCTATGGCTACACCTTC
TRBJ1-1 | TRBV9 | - | - | CASSVVEGATRGTEAFF | TGTGCCAGCAGCGTAGTCGAAGGGGCTACTCGTGGCACTGAAGCTTTCTTT
TRBJ1-5 | TRBV15 | TRBD1 | - | CATSRSRTGINQPQHF | TGTGCCACCAGCAGATCGAGGACAGGGATCAATCAGCCCCAGCATTTT
TRBJ2-5 | TRBV7-2 | - | - | CASSHRRSQETQYF | TGTGCCAGCAGCCATCGGCGGAGCCAAGAGACCCAGTACTTC
TRBJ2-3 | TRBV7-2 | - | - | CASSLGLLGADTQYF | TGTGCCAGCAGCTTAGGACTGCTAGGTGCAGATACGCAGTATTTT
TRBJ1-6 | TRBV13 | - | - | CASSRRDNGSPLHF | TGTGCCAGCAGCCGTCGGGACAATGGGTCACCCCTCCACTTT
TRBJ2-1 | TRBV6-1 | - | - | CASSETSYDEQFF | TGTGCCAGCAGTGAAACATCATATGATGAGCAGTTCTTC
TRBJ2-7 | TRBV5-5 | - | - | CASSFSGVEQYF | TGTGCCAGCAGCTTCTCGGGCGTTGAGCAGTACTTC
TRBJ1-4 | TRBV24-1 | - | - | CATMNEKLFF | TGTGCTACGATGAATGAAAAACTGTTTTTT
TRBJ2-5 | TRBV7-9 | - | few | CASSLFAGLVQETQYF | TGTGCCAGCAGCTTATTCGCAGGGTTAGTACAAGAGACCCAGTACTTC
TRBJ1-2 | TRBV14 | - | - | CASSQEKQNYGYTF | TGTGCCAGCAGCCAAGAGAAACAGAACTATGGCTACACCTTC
TRBJ1-2 | TRBV18 | TRBD1 | - | CASSAGQGAPGYTF | TGTGCCAGCTCAGCCGGACAGGGGGCGCCTGGCTACACCTTC
TRBJ1-2 | TRBV7-8 | - | once | CASSARDHYGYTF | TGTGCCAGCAGCGCCAGGGACCACTATGGCTACACCTTC
TRBJ1-2 | TRBV7-9 | - | - | CASSLEVAGEGYTF | TGTGCCAGCAGCTTAGAGGTCGCAGGGGAGGGCTACACCTTC
TRBJ1-1 | TRBV20-1 | - | once | CSLGGNTEAFF | TGCAGCCTTGGGGGAAACACTGAAGCTTTCTTT
TRBJ1-2 | TRBV6-5 | - | - | CASRTNTNYGYTF | TGTGCCAGCAGGACAAATACTAACTATGGCTACACCTTC
TRBJ2-2 | TRBV11-3 | - | - | CASSLGGNTGELFF | TGTGCCAGCAGCTTAGGGGGGAACACCGGGGAGCTGTTTTTT
TRBJ2-7 | TRBV2 | TRBD1 | - | CASRQTGGFYEQYF | TGTGCCAGCAGACAGACAGGGGGCTTCTACGAGCAGTACTTC
TRBJ1-2 | TRBV30 | - | once | CAWSVAPYGYTF | TGTGCCTGGAGTGTCGCCCCCTATGGCTACACCTTC
TRBJ1-2 | TRBV6-5 | - | - | CASSYSNWGNYGYTF | TGTGCCAGCAGTTACTCTAACTGGGGAAACTATGGCTACACCTTC
TRBJ1-2 | TRBV30 | - | - | CASQTGPHGYTF | TGTGCCTCCCAAACCGGGCCACATGGCTACACCTTC
TRBJ1-2 | TRBV5-8 | - | - | CASSLGQGSVSYTF | TGTGCCAGCAGCTTGGGGCAGGGCTCAGTCAGCTACACCTTC
TRBJ2-4 | TRBV3-1/TRBV3-2 | - | - | CASSLGVPIKNIQYF | TGTGCCAGCAGCTTGGGAGTTCCCATTAAAAACATTCAGTACTTC